One and the same sample provided the 29 T cell receptor beta chains below, sequenced in a study of T cell responses to AZD1222 COVID-19 vaccine. TCRdb's copy holds only in-frame clones and misses some; the assay was immunoSEQ multiplex PCR. The sample carries 40,000 to 45,000 clones, roughly 77% recorded once. Source: peripheral blood, taken 28 days after the second dose of the MenACWY control vaccine. These receptors were collected from an adult who received the MenACWY meningococcal vaccine as a control.

The V call is TRBV19, the J call TRBJ1-4; 7 positions agree with TRBD1. The CDR3 has 16 residues. Germline V gives CDR1 LNHDA, CDR2 SQIVND (reference sequence). Trimming cost V 2 bases and J 8 bases; bases outside gene matches: 11. CDR3 nucleotides: TGTGCCAGTAGTATAAATTACAGAGGGGGCGGCGAAAAACTGTTTTTT. Protein sequence: CASSINYRGGGEKLFF.

This clone was counted once. The V and J genes are TRBV14 and TRBJ1-1; no clear D. Germline lookup yields CDR1 SGHDN and CDR2 FVKESK. The CDR3 contains 13 residues. V lost 6 bases to trimming and J lost 3 bases, with 11 bases between them. The CDR3 spells CASSRGPDTEAFF. In nucleotides, the CDR3 is TGTGCCAGCAGTCGCGGGCCTGACACTGAAGCTTTCTTT.

V is TRBV4-1 and J is TRBJ1-6, with D uncertain. Trimming pared 2 bases from V and 10 bases from J, leaving 9 bases between. Looked up from germline, CDR1 is MGHRA and CDR2 is YSYEKL. This CDR3 contains 13 residues. CDR3 amino acids: CASSQQDGSPLHF. CDR3 in DNA: TGCGCCAGCAGCCAACAGGATGGATCACCCCTCCACTTT.

The rearrangement links TRBV2 to TRBJ2-7; D ambiguous. V was clipped by 8 bases and J by 5 bases, with 16 bases between them. The CDR3 consists of 13 residues. Germline values: CDR1 SNHLY, CDR2 FYNNEI. Here the CDR3 reads CASGGQVIDEQYF. The CDR3 bases are TGTGCCAGCGGCGGTCAGGTCATAGACGAGCAGTACTTC.

The chain joins TRBV30 to TRBJ1-5; maybe TRBD1 (6 bases). Germline assignment: CDR1 GTSNPN and CDR2 SVGIG (reference sequence). V lost 2 bases and J 6 bases, leaving 14 bases between the germline ends. The CDR3 consists of 14 residues. The CDR3 bases are TGTGCCTGGAGTCCGGGGGGCGAGGGTCAGCCCCAGCATTTT. Translating it yields CAWSPGGEGQPQHF. Complete variable domain (other parts from reference TRBV30 and TRBJ1-5): SQTIHQWPATLVQPVGSPLSLECTVEGTSNPNLYWYRQAAGRGLQLLFYSVGIGQISSEVPQNLSASRPQDRQFILSSKKLLLSDSGFYLCAWSPGGEGQPQHFGDGTRLSIL.

This chain links TRBV7-6 with TRBJ1-1; D not resolved. Germline V gene data show CDR1 as SGHVS and CDR2 as FNYEAQ. The CDR3 consists of 14 residues. V lost 1 base and J 2 bases, leaving 8 bases between the germline ends. This chain's CDR3 is CASSLDWFNTEAFF. The CDR3 DNA sequence: TGTGCCAGCAGCTTAGATTGGTTTAACACTGAAGCTTTCTTT.

By sample share, this clone is medium-sized. This chain connects TRBV4-1 to TRBJ1-1; D unclear. This CDR3 has 13 amino acids. Germline V gene lookup returns CDR1 MGHRA and CDR2 YSYEKL. Trimming took off 1 base at V and 1 base at J, with 4 bases between the two ends. The DNA for the CDR3 is TGCGCCAGCAGCCAAGGAAAGAACACTGAAGCTTTCTTT. This sequence encodes CASSQGKNTEAFF.

This clone occurred once. V is TRBV3-1 (or the pseudogene TRBV3-2) and J is TRBJ2-1; 10 nucleotides line up with TRBD2. This CDR3 contains 17 residues. J lost 8 bases, V lost 2 bases, and 12 bases had no gene match. Per the germline V gene, CDR1 is LGHDT and CDR2 is YNNKEL (reference sequence). The CDR3 nucleotides are TGTGCCAGCAGCCAATCGGGGAGCGGGAGGGCCAGGGATGAGCAGTTCTTC. Amino acids: CASSQSGSGRARDEQFF.

The gene calls are TRBV7-9 and TRBJ2-1; no definite D call. Deletions cut 5 bases from V and 6 bases from J, with 20 bases between. The CDR3 runs 16 residues. Germline V lookup: CDR1 SEHNR, CDR2 FQNEAQ (reference sequence). CDR3 coding DNA: TGTGCCAGCAGCCCGCAATATGGTCTACTAACCAATGAGCAGTTCTTC. It translates to CASSPQYGLLTNEQFF.

The chain combines TRBV29-1 with TRBJ2-7; 9 bases map to TRBD2. Germline CDR1 and CDR2: SQVTM and ANQGSEA. The CDR3 has 14 residues. V was clipped by 7 bases and J by 4 bases; unmatched bases: 11. The CDR3 region is CSASLAGRNYEQYF. The CDR3 bases are TGCAGCGCCTCACTAGCGGGCCGCAATTACGAGCAGTACTTC.

The chain has TRBV7-9 and TRBJ1-4; D is undetermined. The CDR3 runs to 16 residues. Trimming left V 3 bases short and J 6 bases short, with 17 bases between. CDR1 SEHNR and CDR2 FQNEAQ come from the germline V gene (reference sequence). The CDR3 DNA is TGTGCCAGCAGCTTGGCAAGGACGCCTGATTATGAAAAACTGTTTTTT. This gives the protein CASSLARTPDYEKLFF. The full variable domain, completed using reference TRBV7-9 and TRBJ1-4, is DTGVSQNPRHKITKRGQNVTFRCDPISEHNRLYWYRQTLGQGPEFLTYFQNEAQLEKSRLLSDRFSAERPKGSFSTLEIQRTEQGDSAMYLCASSLARTPDYEKLFFGSGTQLSVL.

Here the CDR3 DNA reads TGTGCCAGCAGCTTAGAACAGGGTGGCGACGAGCAGTACTTC. Its translation: CASSLEQGGDEQYF. The J gene is TRBJ2-7, the V gene TRBV11-3, with a weak D call TRBD1 (6 bases). Looked up from germline, CDR1 is SGHNT and CDR2 is YENEEA. Trimming cost V 0 bases and J 5 bases, with 11 bases left between them. The CDR3 runs 14 residues.

This chain links TRBV28 with TRBJ1-1; D might be TRBD1 (6 bases). Germline V gene lookup returns CDR1 MDHEN and CDR2 SYDVKM. The V gene lost 6 bases and the J gene lost 0 bases, with 11 bases spanning the gap. The CDR3 is 14 residues long. The CDR3 sequence: CASSLQGMNTEAFF. The DNA of the CDR3 is TGTGCCAGCAGCCTACAGGGAATGAACACTGAAGCTTTCTTT.

The chain couples TRBV28 to TRBJ1-1; TRBD1 agrees at 7 bases. This CDR3 has 15 residues. The V and J ends lost 7 bases and 6 bases, in that order; junction bases with no gene match: 14. Germline values: CDR1 MDHEN, CDR2 SYDVKM. DNA for the CDR3: TGTGCCAGCACCAAAGCCACACAGGGGTCCCCTGAAGCTTTCTTT. Amino acid sequence: CASTKATQGSPEAFF.

This chain connects TRBV5-1 to TRBJ2-1; TRBD2 aligns across 7 bases. CDR3 size: 15 residues. Trimming at V came to 4 bases and at J to 4 bases, leaving 8 bases not matched to a gene. The germline V gene has CDR1 SGHRS and CDR2 YFSETQ. The CDR3 loop reads CASSASSGRYNEQFF. The CDR3 nucleotides read TGCGCCAGCAGCGCGTCTAGCGGCCGGTACAATGAGCAGTTCTTC.

The genes are TRBV19 and TRBJ1-3, with TRBD1 identical over 7 bases. The CDR3 has 15 amino acids. After removal of 4 bases from V and 0 bases from J, the junction contained 3 bases not matched to a gene. The germline CDR1 and CDR2 sequences are LNHDA and SQIVND (reference sequence). CDR3 in DNA: TGTGCCAGTAGTACGGGACAGAGCTCTGGAAACACCATATATTTT. This translates into CASSTGQSSGNTIYF.

The V call is TRBV4-1, the J call TRBJ1-1; 10 nucleotides agree with TRBD1. The CDR3 totals 17 residues. The J segment lost 4 bases and the V segment lost 4 bases, leaving 12 bases of the junction unmatched. The germline V gene encodes CDR1 MGHRA and CDR2 YSYEKL. CDR3 sequence: CASSPENDRGRRTEAFF. Written as DNA, the CDR3 is TGCGCCAGCAGCCCCGAAAATGACAGGGGGCGTCGCACTGAAGCTTTCTTT.

The genes are TRBV4-1 and TRBJ2-1; 10 nucleotides align to TRBD2. Trimming at V came to 5 bases and at J to 7 bases, leaving 14 bases not matched to a gene. The germline V gene has CDR1 MGHRA and CDR2 YSYEKL. CDR3 length: 17 amino acids. CDR3 coding DNA: TGCGCCAGCAGCACCCATCGAGGGACTAGCGCTGGGAATGAGCAGTTCTTC. Its protein is CASSTHRGTSAGNEQFF.

The gene calls are TRBV25-1 and TRBJ1-1; D gene uncertain. The CDR3 sequence is 15 residues long. V was cut by 4 bases and J by 4 bases, with 16 bases left in between. Germline assignment: CDR1 MGHDK and CDR2 SYGVNS. CDR3 loop: CASSGQGRIGTEAFF. CDR3 bases: TGTGCCAGCAGTGGCCAAGGCAGGATCGGCACTGAAGCTTTCTTT. Supplemented by reference TRBV25-1 and TRBJ1-1, the full variable domain reads EADIYQTPRYLVIGTGKKITLECSQTMGHDKMYWYQQDPGMELHLIHYSYGVNSTEKGDLSSESTVSRIRTEHFPLTLESARPSHTSQYLCASSGQGRIGTEAFFGQGTRLTVV.

In its sample, this clone was seen a few times. J is TRBJ1-2 and V is TRBV6-2 or TRBV6-3, with 8 bases identical to TRBD1. Germline lookup yields CDR1 MNHEY and CDR2 SVGEGT. The V gene end was trimmed by 6 bases and the J gene end by 1 base; junction bases not matched to a gene: 13. This CDR3 is 17 amino acids long. CDR3 nucleotides: TGTGCCAGCAGCCCTCCGACAGGGGTAGCGCTTAACTATGGCTACACCTTC. Amino acids: CASSPPTGVALNYGYTF.

CDR3 amino acids: CASSLDHNYGYTF. The CDR3 nucleotides read TGTGCCAGCAGCTTAGACCATAACTATGGCTACACCTTC. The chain links TRBV5-5 to TRBJ1-2; D ambiguous. The V gene lost 2 bases and the J gene lost 1 base, with 6 bases spanning the gap. The CDR3 runs to 13 residues. Germline assignment: CDR1 SGHKS and CDR2 YYEKEE (reference sequence).

The V call is TRBV10-1, the J call TRBJ2-3; D gene unclear. V was trimmed by 5 bases and J by 0 bases, leaving 9 bases between them. Germline-derived CDR1 and CDR2 are WNHNN and SYGVQD (reference sequence). CDR3 length equals 14 residues. Here the CDR3 DNA reads TGCGCCAGCAGTACGCCCGTGAGCACAGATACGCAGTATTTT. Its translation: CASSTPVSTDTQYF.

The genes are TRBV10-2 and TRBJ2-5; D call uncertain. Trimming left V 3 bases short and J 4 bases short, with 9 bases between. The CDR3 loop spans 13 amino acids. The germline V gene has CDR1 WSHSY and CDR2 SAAADI. The CDR3 DNA sequence: TGCGCCAGCAGTGACACAGAGCGAGAGACCCAGTACTTC. It encodes CASSDTERETQYF.

The chain recombines TRBV29-1 with TRBJ2-2; D gene ambiguous. CDR3 size: 12 residues. CDR1 is SQVTM, CDR2 ANQGSEA, per germline. The ends were cut back, 1 base at V and 4 bases at J, with 4 bases in the middle. The CDR3 loop reads CSVEGGTGELFF. The CDR3 bases are TGCAGCGTTGAAGGTGGCACCGGGGAGCTGTTTTTT.

This chain uses TRBV19 with TRBJ1-2, with D possibly matching TRBD1 (6 bases). Trimming took 9 bases from V and 5 from J, leaving 16 bases between them. The germline CDR1 and CDR2 sequences are LNHDA and SQIVND (reference sequence). The CDR3 totals 13 residues. The CDR3 nucleotides are TGTGCCAGCAGGCCCGGGACATCTTATGGCTACACCTTC. This gives the protein CASRPGTSYGYTF.

In this sample, this clone turned up a few times. The chain links TRBV5-6 to TRBJ2-2, with D possibly TRBD1 on 5 matching bases. V was pared by 0 bases and J by 10 bases, with 7 bases between. Germline loops: CDR1 SGHDT, CDR2 YYEEEE. The CDR3 is 12 amino acids. In DNA, the CDR3 is TGTGCCAGCAGCTTGGAGGGGCCGGAGCTGTTTTTT. It specifies CASSLEGPELFF. The full variable domain, rest sourced from reference TRBV5-6 and TRBJ2-2, is DAGVTQSPTHLIKTRGQQVTLRCSPKSGHDTVSWYQQALGQGPQFIFQYYEEEERQRGNFPDRFSGHQFPNYSSELNVNALLLGDSALYLCASSLEGPELFFGEGSRLTVL.

The CDR3 DNA reads as TGTGCCAGCAGCCCTACGACTAGCTGGGATGAGCAGTTCTTC. Its translation: CASSPTTSWDEQFF. J is TRBJ2-1 and V is TRBV4-2; TRBD2 matches at 7 bases. Germline V gene lookup returns CDR1 LGHNA and CDR2 YNFKEQ. With 4 bases clipped from V and 8 bases from J, the junction kept 8 bases outside the gene matches. The CDR3 covers 14 residues.

The rearrangement links TRBV5-5 to TRBJ2-5; D tentatively fits TRBD1 or TRBD2 (5 bases each). V lost 0 bases and J 2 bases, leaving 17 bases between the germline ends. The CDR3 sequence is 17 residues long. CDR1 SGHKS and CDR2 YYEKEE come from the germline V gene (reference sequence). The CDR3 nucleotides are TGTGCCAGCAGCTTGGGGGTCGGGACGGGCAAGCAAGAGACCCAGTACTTC. It codes for CASSLGVGTGKQETQYF.

The chain has TRBV7-2 and TRBJ2-1, with 8 bases identical to TRBD2. Germline trimming cut 5 bases from V and 6 bases from J; bases unmatched to any gene: 15. The CDR3 consists of 17 residues. Germline CDR1 and CDR2: SGHTA and FQGNSA. CDR3 DNA sequence: TGTGCCAGCAGCCAGAGGGTTTTGGGGACTAGTACCAATGAGCAGTTCTTC. Its protein product is CASSQRVLGTSTNEQFF.